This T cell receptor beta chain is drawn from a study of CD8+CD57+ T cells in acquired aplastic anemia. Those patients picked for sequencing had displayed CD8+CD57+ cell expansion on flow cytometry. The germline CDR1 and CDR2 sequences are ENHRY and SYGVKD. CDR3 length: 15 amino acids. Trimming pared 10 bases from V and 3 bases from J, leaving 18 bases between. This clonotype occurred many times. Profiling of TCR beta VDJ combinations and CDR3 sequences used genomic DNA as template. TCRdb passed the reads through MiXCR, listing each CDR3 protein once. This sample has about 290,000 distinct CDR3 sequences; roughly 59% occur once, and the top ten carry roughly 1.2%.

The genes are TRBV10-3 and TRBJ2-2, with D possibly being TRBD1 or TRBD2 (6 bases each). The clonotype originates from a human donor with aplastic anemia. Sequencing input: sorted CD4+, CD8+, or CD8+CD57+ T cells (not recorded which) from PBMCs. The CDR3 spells CATRGGLGDTGELFF. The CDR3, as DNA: TGTGCCACCAGAGGGGGGCTGGGGGACACCGGGGAGCTGTTTTTT.